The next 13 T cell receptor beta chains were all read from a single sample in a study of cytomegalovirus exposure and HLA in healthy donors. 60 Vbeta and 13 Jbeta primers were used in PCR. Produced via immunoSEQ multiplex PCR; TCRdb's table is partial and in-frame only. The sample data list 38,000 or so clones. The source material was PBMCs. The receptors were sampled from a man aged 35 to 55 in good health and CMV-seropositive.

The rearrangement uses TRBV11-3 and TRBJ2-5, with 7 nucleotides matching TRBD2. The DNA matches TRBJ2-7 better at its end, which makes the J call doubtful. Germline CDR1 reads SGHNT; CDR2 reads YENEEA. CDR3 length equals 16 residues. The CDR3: CATPPNERDWSYEQYF. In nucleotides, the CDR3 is TGTGCCACCCCCCCCAACGAGCGGGACTGGTCCTACGAGCAGTACTTC.

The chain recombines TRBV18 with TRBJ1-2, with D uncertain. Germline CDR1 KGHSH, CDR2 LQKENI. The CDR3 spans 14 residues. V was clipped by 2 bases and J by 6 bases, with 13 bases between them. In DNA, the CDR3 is TGTGCCAGCTCACCAAATGCGGGTGGAGATGGCTACACCTTC. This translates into CASSPNAGGDGYTF.

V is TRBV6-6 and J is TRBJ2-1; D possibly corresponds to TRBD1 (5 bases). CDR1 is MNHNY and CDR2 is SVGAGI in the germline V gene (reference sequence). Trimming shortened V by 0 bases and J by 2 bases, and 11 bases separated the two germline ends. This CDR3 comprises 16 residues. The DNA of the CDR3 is TGTGCCAGCAGTTACTCGATAGGGGTAACCTACAATGAGCAGTTCTTC. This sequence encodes CASSYSIGVTYNEQFF.

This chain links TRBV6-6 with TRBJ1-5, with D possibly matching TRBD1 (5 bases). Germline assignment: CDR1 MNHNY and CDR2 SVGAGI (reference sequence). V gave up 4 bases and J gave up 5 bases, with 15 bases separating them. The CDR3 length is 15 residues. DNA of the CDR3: TGTGCCAGCAGTTCCTCTTCCGGGACTTATCAGCCCCAGCATTTT. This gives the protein CASSSSSGTYQPQHF.

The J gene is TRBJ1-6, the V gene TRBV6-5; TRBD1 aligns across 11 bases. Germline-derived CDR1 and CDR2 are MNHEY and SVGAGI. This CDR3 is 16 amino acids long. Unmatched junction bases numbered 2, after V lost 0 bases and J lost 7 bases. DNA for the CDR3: TGTGCCAGCAGTTACTCAGGGACAGGGGGGAATTCACCCCTCCACTTT. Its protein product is CASSYSGTGGNSPLHF.

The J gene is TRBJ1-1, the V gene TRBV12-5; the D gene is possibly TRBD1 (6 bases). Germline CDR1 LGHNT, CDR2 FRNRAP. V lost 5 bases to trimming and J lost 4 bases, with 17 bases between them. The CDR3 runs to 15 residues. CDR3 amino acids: CASGVGGGFGTEAFF. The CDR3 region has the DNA TGTGCTAGTGGTGTGGGGGGGGGCTTCGGCACTGAAGCTTTCTTT.

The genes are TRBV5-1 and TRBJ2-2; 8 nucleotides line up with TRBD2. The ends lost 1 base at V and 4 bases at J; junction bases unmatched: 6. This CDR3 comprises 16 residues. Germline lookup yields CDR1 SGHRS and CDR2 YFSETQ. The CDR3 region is CASSLMREVGTGELFF. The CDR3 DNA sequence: TGCGCCAGCAGCTTGATGCGGGAGGTTGGCACCGGGGAGCTGTTTTTT.

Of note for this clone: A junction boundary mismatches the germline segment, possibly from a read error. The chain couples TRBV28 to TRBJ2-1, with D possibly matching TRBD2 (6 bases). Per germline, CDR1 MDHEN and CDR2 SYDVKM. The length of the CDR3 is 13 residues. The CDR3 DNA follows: TGTGCCAGTAGTTTACCCACTAGCTATGAGCAGTTCTTC. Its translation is CASSLPTSYEQFF.

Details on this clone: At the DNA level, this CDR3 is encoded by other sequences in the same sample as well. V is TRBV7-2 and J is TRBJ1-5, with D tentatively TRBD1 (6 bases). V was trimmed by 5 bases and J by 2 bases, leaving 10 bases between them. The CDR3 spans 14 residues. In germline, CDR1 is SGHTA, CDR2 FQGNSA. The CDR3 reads CASSPGAGNQPQHF. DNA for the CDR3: TGTGCCAGCAGCCCAGGGGCGGGCAATCAGCCCCAGCATTTT.

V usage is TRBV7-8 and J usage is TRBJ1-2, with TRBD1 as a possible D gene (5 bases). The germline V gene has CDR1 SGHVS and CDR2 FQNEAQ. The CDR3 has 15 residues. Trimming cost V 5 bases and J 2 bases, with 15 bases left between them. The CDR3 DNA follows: TGTGCCAGCAGCACCACCAGGGCCCAGAACTATGGCTACACCTTC. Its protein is CASSTTRAQNYGYTF.

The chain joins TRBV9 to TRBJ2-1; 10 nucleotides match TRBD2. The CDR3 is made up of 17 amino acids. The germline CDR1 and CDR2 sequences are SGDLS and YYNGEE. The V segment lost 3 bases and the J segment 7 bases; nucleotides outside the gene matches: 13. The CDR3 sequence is CASSALPSGRMGNEQFF. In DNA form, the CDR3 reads TGTGCCAGCAGCGCCCTTCCTAGCGGGAGAATGGGGAATGAGCAGTTCTTC.

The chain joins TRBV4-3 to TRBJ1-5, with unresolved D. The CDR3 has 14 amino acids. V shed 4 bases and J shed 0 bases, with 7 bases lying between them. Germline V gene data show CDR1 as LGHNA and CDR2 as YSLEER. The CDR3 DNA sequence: TGCGCCAGCAGCCCTGGCGGTAGCAATCAGCCCCAGCATTTT. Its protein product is CASSPGGSNQPQHF.

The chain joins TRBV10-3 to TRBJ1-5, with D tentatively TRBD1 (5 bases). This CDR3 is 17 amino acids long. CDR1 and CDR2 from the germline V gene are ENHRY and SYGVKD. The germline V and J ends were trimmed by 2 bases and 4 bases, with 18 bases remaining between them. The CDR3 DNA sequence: TGTGCCATCAGTGAGGGGGGAGGACGCTTGAGGAATCAGCCCCAGCATTTT. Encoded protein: CAISEGGGRLRNQPQHF.